This record covers a single TCR beta chain. The data belong to a study of blood T cell repertoires in COVID-19. Overall study: Acute-phase and convalescent COVID-19 samples originated in the United States, Italy and Spain. Sources were T cells, B-cell-depleted T cells, or PBMCs; the material itself was cDNA or gDNA.

Only in-frame clones appear in the TCRdb table, and some are missing; sequencing was by immunoSEQ multiplex PCR. The sample shows around 500,000 clones, 70% to 90% of them seen only once. The trim removed 1 base at V and 0 bases at J, leaving 3 bases unmatched. The CDR3 covers 16 residues. The V gene's germline CDR1 is SGHKS and CDR2 YYEKEE (reference sequence). Participant-given clinical history determined each cohort assignment. Material for sequencing was PBMCs or T cells enriched from blood (not recorded which). This sequence originates from a woman in her 40s who had recovered from COVID-19. The V call is TRBV5-5, the J call TRBJ2-1, with 8 bases fitting TRBD1. The CDR3 DNA reads as TGTGCCAGCAGCTTGTGGACAGGGAGCTCCTACAATGAGCAGTTCTTC. Protein product: CASSLWTGSSYNEQFF.